This T cell receptor (beta chain) was identified during a study of identical twins. One entry per CDR3 protein, called by TCRdb with MiXCR from the 5' RACE reads. The sample contains some 790,000 distinct CDR3 sequences, about 18% of which appear only once. This clonotype was counted ten times or more. CDR3 length: 13 residues. The germline gives CDR1 SGHKS, CDR2 YYEKEE (reference sequence). V lost 9 bases to trimming and J lost 0 bases, with 13 bases between them. Separately, the same data were catalogued under a study of T cells expressing NK-cell markers. As that report states: The same clonotypes also predominated in the CD3+CD56-NKG2C+ fraction of a handful of donors.

This TCR came from a woman aged 18-29 years in good health. This sequence joins TRBV5-5 and TRBJ2-7; D remains ambiguous. The sample consisted of PBMCs. In DNA form, the CDR3 reads TGTGCCACCCGACGGTTTGGCTCCTACGAGCAGTACTTC. Protein product: CATRRFGSYEQYF.